What follows are 14 T cell receptor beta chains derived from one specimen sequenced in a study of OX40 agonist ivuxolimab in advanced cancers. Sequencing was performed with immunoSEQ multiplex PCR; in TCRdb, only in-frame clones are kept and a portion is missing. The sample records approximately 77,000 clones, around 83% being singletons. This material consisted of CD4+ or CD8+ T cells sorted from blood, taken in a trial of the OX40 agonist ivuxolimab. The receptors come from an adult with an advanced solid tumor such as melanoma, head and neck, liver or kidney cancer.

This chain connects TRBV19 to TRBJ1-5; TRBD1 is a possible D gene (6 bases). Trimming removed 3 bases from V and 5 bases from J, with 11 bases in between. CDR1 and CDR2 from the germline V gene are LNHDA and SQIVND (reference sequence). The CDR3 has 14 amino acids. The CDR3 DNA follows: TGTGCCAGTAGTATCCCTAACAGGGATCAGCCCCAGCATTTT. Protein sequence: CASSIPNRDQPQHF.

The rearrangement links TRBV7-8 to TRBJ2-1, with 7 nucleotides matching TRBD1. V dropped 5 bases and J dropped 8; count of bases not matched to a gene: 12. Germline values: CDR1 SGHVS, CDR2 FQNEAQ. There are 15 residues in the CDR3. Here the CDR3 DNA reads TGTGCCAGCAGCACCCGGGACAGCGGTTTGGATGAGCAGTTCTTC. Protein: CASSTRDSGLDEQFF.

The chain links TRBV30 to TRBJ1-2, with D uncertain. The CDR3 loop spans 10 amino acids. Germline V gene sequence: CDR1 GTSNPN, CDR2 SVGIG (reference sequence). V was shortened by 3 bases and J by 5 bases, with 4 bases between the two germline ends. Here the CDR3 DNA reads TGTGCCTGGAGGTTATATGGCTACACCTTC. Encoded protein: CAWRLYGYTF. Full variable domain (outside the CDR3, taken from reference TRBV30 and TRBJ1-2): SQTIHQWPATLVQPVGSPLSLECTVEGTSNPNLYWYRQAAGRGLQLLFYSVGIGQISSEVPQNLSASRPQDRQFILSSKKLLLSDSGFYLCAWRLYGYTFGSGTRLTVV.

This rearrangement joins TRBV5-8 to TRBJ2-2; 8 bases are a match to TRBD1. Germline CDR1 SGHTS, CDR2 YDEGEE. V gave up 4 bases and J gave up 5 bases; unmatched junction bases: 13. The CDR3 is 17 amino acids. In DNA, the CDR3 is TGTGCCAGCAGCGGCCGGGCAGGGGGCGTTAGGACCGGGGAGCTGTTTTTT. Its translation is CASSGRAGGVRTGELFF. The variable domain in full, completed from reference TRBV5-8 and TRBJ2-2, reads EAGVTQSPTHLIKTRGQQATLRCSPISGHTSVYWYQQALGLGLQFLLWYDEGEERNRGNFPPRFSGRQFPNYSSELNVNALELEDSALYLCASSGRAGGVRTGELFFGEGSRLTVL.

This clone was found a few times. The chain recombines TRBV7-3 with TRBJ2-7; 9 nucleotides match TRBD1. Germline trimming cut 3 bases from V and 3 bases from J; bases unmatched to any gene: 6. The CDR3 contains 15 residues. Germline V gives CDR1 SGHTA, CDR2 FQGTGA. CDR3 DNA sequence: TGTGCCAGCAGCTTTACAGGGGGCGAGGTCTACGAGCAGTACTTC. It specifies CASSFTGGEVYEQYF. Together with reference TRBV7-3 and TRBJ2-7, the CDR3 gives the full variable domain: GAGVSQTPSNKVTEKGKYVELRCDPISGHTALYWYRQSLGQGPEFLIYFQGTGAADDSGLPNDRFFAVRPEGSVSTLKIQRTERGDSAVYLCASSFTGGEVYEQYFGPGTRLTVT.

This clone was observed a single time. The genes are TRBV18 and TRBJ2-6, with TRBD1 as a possible D gene (6 bases). Per germline, CDR1 KGHSH and CDR2 LQKENI. Between the trimmed V and J ends, which lost 3 bases and 2 bases, there was a span of 8 bases. The length of the CDR3 is 15 residues. The DNA of the CDR3 is TGTGCCAGCTCACCGACAGGAGCTGGGGCCAACGTCCTGACTTTC. The encoded protein is CASSPTGAGANVLTF.

This chain joins TRBV4-2 and TRBJ1-1, with a weak D call TRBD1 (6 bases). V was trimmed by 4 bases and J by 5 bases, leaving 20 bases between them. Germline V gene sequence: CDR1 LGHNA, CDR2 YNFKEQ. This CDR3 has 16 amino acids. The CDR3 region has the DNA TGTGCCAGCAGCCCTGCGTTCGCCGGGGGGGCAACTGAAGCTTTCTTT. Its translation is CASSPAFAGGATEAFF.

The V gene is TRBV4-3, the J gene TRBJ1-4, with D hard to call. Trimming left V 4 bases short and J 4 bases short, with 10 bases between. The CDR3 length is 14 residues. Germline V gene data show CDR1 as LGHNA and CDR2 as YSLEER. Here the CDR3 reads CASSPPGYNEKLFF. The CDR3 DNA reads TGCGCCAGCAGCCCCCCGGGCTATAATGAAAAACTGTTTTTT.

V is TRBV7-9 and J is TRBJ1-4, with a possible D match to TRBD1 (6 bases). The CDR3 is 14 amino acids. Germline V gene sequence: CDR1 SEHNR, CDR2 FQNEAQ (reference sequence). Deletions cut 1 base from V and 7 bases from J, with 10 bases between. The CDR3 sequence: CASSLGQALEKLFF. CDR3 DNA: TGTGCCAGCAGCTTAGGACAGGCGCTTGAAAAACTGTTTTTT. Using reference TRBV7-9 and TRBJ1-4 for the parts outside the CDR3, the full variable domain is DTGVSQNPRHKITKRGQNVTFRCDPISEHNRLYWYRQTLGQGPEFLTYFQNEAQLEKSRLLSDRFSAERPKGSFSTLEIQRTEQGDSAMYLCASSLGQALEKLFFGSGTQLSVL.

The chain carries TRBV10-3 and TRBJ2-4; D call uncertain. This CDR3 comprises 16 residues. The V gene lost 8 bases and the J gene lost 0 bases, with 17 bases spanning the gap. From germline, CDR1 is ENHRY and CDR2 SYGVKD. Here the CDR3 DNA reads TGTGCCATCTCACCAGGCGACCAATTAGCCAAAAACATTCAGTACTTC. Translating it yields CAISPGDQLAKNIQYF.

The V gene is TRBV5-1, the J gene TRBJ2-7, with TRBD2 matching 10 bases. The CDR3 loop spans 15 amino acids. Unmatched junction bases numbered 3, after V lost 0 bases and J lost 3 bases. The germline V gene has CDR1 SGHRS and CDR2 YFSETQ. The CDR3 bases are TGCGCCAGCAGCTTGGTGGTAGCGGGGGGCTACGAGCAGTACTTC. This encodes CASSLVVAGGYEQYF.

This clone has more than one count but fewer than ten. The V gene is TRBV7-9, the J gene TRBJ1-4, with D maybe TRBD1 (6 bases). With 5 bases removed from V and 3 bases from J, the gap between germline ends came to 13 bases. The CDR3 runs 15 residues. CDR1 is SEHNR and CDR2 is FQNEAQ in the germline V gene (reference sequence). CDR3 amino acids: CASSEQGGSNEKLFF. As DNA, the CDR3 is TGTGCCAGCAGCGAACAGGGAGGGTCTAATGAAAAACTGTTTTTT. The complete variable domain, with remaining parts taken from reference TRBV7-9 and TRBJ1-4, reads DTGVSQNPRHKITKRGQNVTFRCDPISEHNRLYWYRQTLGQGPEFLTYFQNEAQLEKSRLLSDRFSAERPKGSFSTLEIQRTEQGDSAMYLCASSEQGGSNEKLFFGSGTQLSVL.

The rearrangement links TRBV23-1 to TRBJ1-6; 7 nucleotides line up with TRBD1. Being an ORF, TRBV23-1 has a function that is uncertain. V shed 4 bases, J shed 6 bases, and the junction held 0 bases outside the gene matches. This CDR3 comprises 13 residues. Here the CDR3 DNA reads TGCGCCAGCAGTCGGACAGGTAATTCACCCCTCCACTTT. It yields the protein CASSRTGNSPLHF.

The CDR3 DNA reads TGTGCCAGCAGCTTAGGGGGAATCTACGAGCAGTACTTC. As protein: CASSLGGIYEQYF. V gene TRBV7-9 combines with J gene TRBJ2-7, with unresolved D. Germline V gene data show CDR1 as SEHNR and CDR2 as FQNEAQ (reference sequence). The V and J ends lost 1 base and 3 bases respectively, with 7 bases between them. The CDR3 runs 13 residues.